This is a list of T cell receptor beta chains from one sample in a study of PD-L1 blockade in urothelial cancer. The method was immunoSEQ multiplex PCR; TCRdb's version includes in-frame clones alone and lacks a portion of them. The repertoire holds roughly 20,000 clones, with 85% to 90% as singletons. The specimen comprised PBMCs, sampled around atezolizumab (anti-PD-L1) treatment. Receptors originate from a middle-aged man with urothelial cancer. CDR3s include the opening cysteine and the closing phenylalanine or tryptophan. A D gene is named only where the DNA matches it firmly. The size of a clone is reported for some rows only, either as once, few or many, or as a class for expanded clones.

clone_size	d_call	j_call	v_call	cdr3_aa	cdr3_nt
NA	NA	TRBJ1-2	TRBV28	CASSVQGIVGYGYTF	TGTGCCAGCAGTGTACAGGGAATTGTAGGGTATGGCTACACCTTC
NA	TRBD2	TRBJ2-3	TRBV5-1	CASSSGLAGGSDTQYF	TGCGCCAGCAGCTCTGGGCTAGCGGGAGGCTCAGATACGCAGTATTTT
NA	TRBD2	TRBJ2-1	TRBV9	CASSVLADPGNEQFF	TGTGCCAGCAGCGTACTAGCGGACCCCGGGAATGAGCAGTTCTTC
NA	NA	TRBJ1-4	TRBV12-2	CASRPRETLSPTNEKLFF	TGTGCAAGTCGCCCCAGGGAAACGTTAAGTCCAACTAATGAAAAACTGTTTTTT
NA	TRBD1	TRBJ2-1	TRBV19	CASRQGINNEQFF	TGTGCCAGTAGACAGGGGATTAACAATGAGCAGTTCTTC
once	TRBD1	TRBJ1-5	TRBV19	CASSIGRGQYHQPQHF	TGTGCCAGTAGTATTGGCAGGGGACAGTACCATCAGCCCCAGCATTTT
NA	TRBD1	TRBJ1-6	TRBV10-3	CAISPGQGGSPLHF	TGTGCCATCAGTCCGGGACAGGGGGGTTCACCCCTCCACTTT
NA	NA	TRBJ1-5	TRBV10-1	CASSVGRDQPQHF	TGCGCCAGCAGTGTGGGGAGGGATCAGCCCCAGCATTTT
NA	NA	TRBJ2-5	TRBV5-1	CASSLTPGSQTQYF	TGCGCCAGCAGCTTGACCCCAGGATCGCAGACCCAGTACTTC
NA	NA	TRBJ1-1	TRBV7-9	CASSSTQGLGMNTEAFF	TGTGCCAGCAGCTCGACACAGGGCCTAGGGATGAACACTGAAGCTTTCTTT
NA	NA	TRBJ2-7	TRBV29-1	CSVASGGSISYEQYF	TGCAGCGTTGCTTCGGGGGGCTCAATCTCCTACGAGCAGTACTTC
NA	NA	TRBJ2-1	TRBV7-2	CASSLASPREQFF	TGTGCCAGCAGCTTAGCGTCACCGCGTGAGCAGTTCTTC
NA	TRBD1	TRBJ2-1	TRBV6-5	CASRRTGDNEQFF	TGTGCCAGCAGACGGACAGGGGACAATGAGCAGTTCTTC
NA	TRBD1	TRBJ1-2	TRBV27	CASRQTDRGRGYTF	TGTGCCAGCAGACAAACCGACAGGGGACGTGGCTACACCTTC
NA	TRBD1	TRBJ2-3	TRBV10-3	CAISEPDRGWPDTQYF	TGTGCCATCAGTGAGCCCGACAGGGGGTGGCCAGATACGCAGTATTTT
NA	TRBD2	TRBJ2-2	TRBV6-1	CASTGGSIYTGELFF	TGTGCCAGCACAGGCGGGAGCATATACACCGGGGAGCTGTTTTTT
NA	NA	TRBJ2-3	TRBV7-7	CASSRPPGQNITDTQYF	TGTGCCAGCAGCCGACCCCCCGGACAGAATATAACGGATACGCAGTATTTT
NA	NA	TRBJ1-1	TRBV2	CASRTNSWAGLSAFF	TGTGCCAGCAGGACGAACAGCTGGGCGGGGTTATCAGCTTTCTTT
few	NA	TRBJ2-3	TRBV7-9	CASSFRGSLTSTDTQYF	TGTGCCAGCAGCTTCCGGGGGTCACTTACGAGCACAGATACGCAGTATTTT
NA	TRBD1	TRBJ2-2	TRBV10-1	CATSTGTGGSGELFF	TGCGCCACTAGTACCGGGACAGGGGGATCCGGGGAGCTGTTTTTT
NA	TRBD1	TRBJ1-2	TRBV7-8	CASSLVLQGANYGYTF	TGTGCCAGCAGCTTAGTCCTACAGGGGGCCAACTATGGCTACACCTTC
NA	TRBD2	TRBJ2-7	TRBV7-7	CASSLAAGGPYEQYF	TGTGCCAGCAGCCTGGCGGCGGGAGGGCCGTACGAGCAGTACTTC
NA	NA	TRBJ2-3	TRBV1	CTSSQDGGGSTDTQYF	TGCACCAGCAGCCAAGATGGCGGGGGAAGCACAGATACGCAGTATTTT
NA	NA	TRBJ2-3	TRBV14	CASSQVSGDTQYF	TGTGCCAGCAGCCAAGTTTCGGGGGATACGCAGTATTTT
NA	TRBD1	TRBJ2-7	TRBV19	CASSIRDRRYEQYF	TGTGCCAGTAGTATTAGGGACAGGCGGTACGAGCAGTACTTC
NA	TRBD1	TRBJ1-3	TRBV5-1	CASSLEKGQGARNTIYF	TGCGCCAGCAGCTTGGAAAAGGGACAGGGGGCGAGAAACACCATATATTTT
NA	NA	TRBJ1-2	TRBV11-2	CASSLDAGSHYGYTF	TGTGCCAGCAGCTTAGACGCGGGCAGCCACTATGGCTACACCTTC
NA	TRBD2	TRBJ2-5	TRBV10-1	CASSDQRGEETQYF	TGCGCCAGCAGTGATCAGCGGGGGGAAGAGACCCAGTACTTC
NA	TRBD2	TRBJ2-1	TRBV7-2	CASSANPSGASSYNEQFF	TGTGCCAGCAGCGCGAACCCTAGCGGGGCGAGCTCCTACAATGAGCAGTTCTTC
NA	TRBD2	TRBJ2-2	TRBV28	CASSLWRLAGGPGELFF	TGTGCCAGCAGTTTATGGCGGCTAGCGGGAGGCCCCGGGGAGCTGTTTTTT
NA	TRBD1	TRBJ1-2	TRBV11-3	CASSWGDRRLSDGYTF	TGTGCCAGCAGTTGGGGGGACAGGAGACTTTCGGATGGCTACACCTTC
NA	NA	TRBJ1-5	TRBV5-1	CASRTGGDGPQHF	TGCGCCAGCAGAACGGGCGGGGATGGGCCCCAGCATTTT
once	NA	TRBJ2-7	TRBV27	CASSRPLAYSYEQYF	TGTGCCAGCAGTCGGCCGCTAGCCTACTCCTACGAGCAGTACTTC
NA	TRBD1	TRBJ2-7	TRBV18	CASSPLGQGLFNSEQYF	TGTGCCAGCTCACCTTTGGGACAGGGGTTGTTTAACTCCGAGCAGTACTTC
NA	NA	TRBJ2-7	TRBV11-2	CASSPDLTYEQYF	TGTGCCAGCAGCCCGGACTTGACCTACGAGCAGTACTTC
NA	TRBD2	TRBJ2-7	TRBV6-1	CASRLAGATGEQYF	TGTGCCAGCAGGCTAGCGGGAGCTACGGGCGAGCAGTACTTC
NA	NA	TRBJ1-5	TRBV6-5	CASRQRETSNQPQHF	TGTGCCAGCAGGCAGCGTGAAACTAGCAATCAGCCCCAGCATTTT
NA	TRBD1	TRBJ1-5	TRBV27	CASSQRTTGGFQPQHF	TGTGCCAGCAGTCAAAGGACCACAGGGGGCTTTCAGCCCCAGCATTTT
NA	NA	TRBJ2-7	TRBV19	CASSYEGYEQYF	TGTGCCAGTAGTTACGAGGGCTACGAGCAGTACTTC
NA	TRBD2	TRBJ2-5	TRBV2	CASSEKRLAGGWETQYF	TGTGCCAGCAGTGAGAAGAGACTAGCGGGGGGGTGGGAGACCCAGTACTTC
NA	NA	TRBJ1-1	TRBV27	CASSLRGWGNTEAFF	TGTGCCAGCAGCCTCAGGGGCTGGGGGAACACTGAAGCTTTCTTT
NA	NA	TRBJ2-2	TRBV9	CASSVDGYTGELFF	TGTGCCAGCAGCGTAGACGGGTACACCGGGGAGCTGTTTTTT